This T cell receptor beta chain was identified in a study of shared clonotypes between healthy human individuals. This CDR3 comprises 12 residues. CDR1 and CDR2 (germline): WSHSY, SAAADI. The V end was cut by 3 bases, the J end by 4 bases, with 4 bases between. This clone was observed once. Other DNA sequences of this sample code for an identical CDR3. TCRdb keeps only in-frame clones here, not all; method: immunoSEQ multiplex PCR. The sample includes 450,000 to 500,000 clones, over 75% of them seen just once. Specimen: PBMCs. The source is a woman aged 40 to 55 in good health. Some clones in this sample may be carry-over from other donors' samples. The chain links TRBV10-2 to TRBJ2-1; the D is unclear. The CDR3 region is CASSEGYNEQFF. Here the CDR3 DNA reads TGCGCCAGCAGTGAAGGGTACAATGAGCAGTTCTTC.